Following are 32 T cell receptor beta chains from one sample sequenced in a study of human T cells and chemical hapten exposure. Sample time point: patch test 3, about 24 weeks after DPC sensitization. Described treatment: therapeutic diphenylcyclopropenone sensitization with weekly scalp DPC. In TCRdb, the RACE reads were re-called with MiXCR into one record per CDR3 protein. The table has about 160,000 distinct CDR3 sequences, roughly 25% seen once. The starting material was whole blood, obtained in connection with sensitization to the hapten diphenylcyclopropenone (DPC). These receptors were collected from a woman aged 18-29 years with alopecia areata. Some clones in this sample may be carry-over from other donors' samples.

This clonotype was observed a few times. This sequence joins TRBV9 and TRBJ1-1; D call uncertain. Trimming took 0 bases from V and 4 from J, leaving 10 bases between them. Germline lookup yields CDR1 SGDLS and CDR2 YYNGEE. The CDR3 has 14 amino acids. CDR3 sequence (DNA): TGTGCCAGCAGCGTAGAAGGGCTCAGCACTGAAGCTTTCTTT. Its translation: CASSVEGLSTEAFF. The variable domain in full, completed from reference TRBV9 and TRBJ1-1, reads DSGVTQTPKHLITATGQRVTLRCSPRSGDLSVYWYQQSLDQGLQFLIQYYNGEERAKGNILERFSAQQFPDLHSELNLSSLELGDSALYFCASSVEGLSTEAFFGQGTRLTVV.

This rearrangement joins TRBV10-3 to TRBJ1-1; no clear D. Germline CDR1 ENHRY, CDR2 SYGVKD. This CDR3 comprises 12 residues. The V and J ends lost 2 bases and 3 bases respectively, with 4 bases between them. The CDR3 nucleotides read TGTGCCATCAGTGAGACAGACACTGAAGCTTTCTTT. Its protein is CAISETDTEAFF.

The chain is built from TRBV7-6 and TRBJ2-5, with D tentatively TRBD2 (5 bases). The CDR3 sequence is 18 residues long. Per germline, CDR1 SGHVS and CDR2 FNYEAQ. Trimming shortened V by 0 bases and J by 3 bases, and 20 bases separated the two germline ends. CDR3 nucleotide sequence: TGTGCCAGCAGCTTAGCGGTAGAAATAGCGCAACGGAAAGAGACCCAGTACTTC. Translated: CASSLAVEIAQRKETQYF. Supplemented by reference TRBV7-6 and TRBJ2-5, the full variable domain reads GAGVSQSPRYKVTKRGQDVALRCDPISGHVSLYWYRQALGQGPEFLTYFNYEAQQDKSGLPNDRFSAERPEGSISTLTIQRTEQRDSAMYRCASSLAVEIAQRKETQYFGPGTRLLVL.

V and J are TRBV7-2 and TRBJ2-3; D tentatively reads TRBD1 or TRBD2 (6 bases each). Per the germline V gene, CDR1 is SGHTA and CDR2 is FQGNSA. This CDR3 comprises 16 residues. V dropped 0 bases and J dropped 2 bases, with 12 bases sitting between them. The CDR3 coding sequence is TGTGCCAGCAGCTTAGCGGGGGGCCTATCCACAGATACGCAGTATTTT. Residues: CASSLAGGLSTDTQYF.

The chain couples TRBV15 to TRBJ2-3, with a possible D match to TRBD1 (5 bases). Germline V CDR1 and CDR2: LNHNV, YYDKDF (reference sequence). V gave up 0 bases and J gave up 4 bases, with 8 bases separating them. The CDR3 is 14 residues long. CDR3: CATSREGRPDTQYF. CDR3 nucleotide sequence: TGTGCCACCAGCAGAGAGGGGCGACCAGATACGCAGTATTTT.

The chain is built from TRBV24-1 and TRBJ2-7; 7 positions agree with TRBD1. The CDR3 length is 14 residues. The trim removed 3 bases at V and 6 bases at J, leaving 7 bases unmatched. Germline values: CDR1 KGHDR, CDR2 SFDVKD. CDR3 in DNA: TGTGCCACCAGTGATCGGGGACAGCCGGTCGAGCAGTACTTC. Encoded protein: CATSDRGQPVEQYF.

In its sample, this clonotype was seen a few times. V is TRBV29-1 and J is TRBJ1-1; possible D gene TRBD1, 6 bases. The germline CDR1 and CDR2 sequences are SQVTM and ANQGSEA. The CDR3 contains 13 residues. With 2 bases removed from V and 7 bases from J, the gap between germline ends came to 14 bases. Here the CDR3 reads CSVEMAGEVEAFF. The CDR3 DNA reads TGCAGCGTTGAAATGGCAGGGGAGGTTGAAGCTTTCTTT.

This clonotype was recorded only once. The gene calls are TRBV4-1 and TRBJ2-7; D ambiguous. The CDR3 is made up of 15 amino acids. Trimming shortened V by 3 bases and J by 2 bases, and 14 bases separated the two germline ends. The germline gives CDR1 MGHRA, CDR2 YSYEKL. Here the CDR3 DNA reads TGCGCCAGCAGCCAGGAGAGGACGGTACCCTACGAGCAGTACTTC. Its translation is CASSQERTVPYEQYF.

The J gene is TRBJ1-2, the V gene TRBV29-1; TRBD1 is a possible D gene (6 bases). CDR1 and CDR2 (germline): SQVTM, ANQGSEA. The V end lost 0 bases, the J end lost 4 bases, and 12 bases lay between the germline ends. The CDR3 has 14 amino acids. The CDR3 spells CSVEDLGHLYGYTF. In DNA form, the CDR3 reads TGCAGCGTTGAAGACTTGGGACACCTCTATGGCTACACCTTC.

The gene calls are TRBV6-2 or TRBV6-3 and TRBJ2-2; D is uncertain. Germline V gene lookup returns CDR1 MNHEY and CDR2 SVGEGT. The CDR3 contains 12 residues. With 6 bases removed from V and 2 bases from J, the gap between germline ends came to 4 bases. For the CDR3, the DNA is TGTGCCAGCAGGGACAACACCGGGGAGCTGTTTTTT. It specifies CASRDNTGELFF.

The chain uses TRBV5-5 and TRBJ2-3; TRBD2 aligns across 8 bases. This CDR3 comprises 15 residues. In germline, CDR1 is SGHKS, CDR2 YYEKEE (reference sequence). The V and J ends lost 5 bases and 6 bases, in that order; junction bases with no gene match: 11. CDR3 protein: CASSESGGSLDTQYF. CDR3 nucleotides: TGTGCCAGCAGTGAGAGCGGGGGCTCCCTCGATACGCAGTATTTT.

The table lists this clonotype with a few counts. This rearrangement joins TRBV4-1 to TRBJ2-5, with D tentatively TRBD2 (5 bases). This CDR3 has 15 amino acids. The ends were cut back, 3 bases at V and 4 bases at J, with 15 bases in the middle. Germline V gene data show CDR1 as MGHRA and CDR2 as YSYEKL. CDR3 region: CASSQGTSVTETQYF. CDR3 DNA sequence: TGCGCCAGCAGCCAGGGTACTAGTGTTACAGAGACCCAGTACTTC.

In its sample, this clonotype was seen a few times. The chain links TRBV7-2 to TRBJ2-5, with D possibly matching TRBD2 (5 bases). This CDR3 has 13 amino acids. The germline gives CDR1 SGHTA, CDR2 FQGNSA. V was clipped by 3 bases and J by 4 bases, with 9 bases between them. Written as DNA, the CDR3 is TGTGCCAGCAGCTTTGGGGAGTCAGAGACCCAGTACTTC. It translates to CASSFGESETQYF.

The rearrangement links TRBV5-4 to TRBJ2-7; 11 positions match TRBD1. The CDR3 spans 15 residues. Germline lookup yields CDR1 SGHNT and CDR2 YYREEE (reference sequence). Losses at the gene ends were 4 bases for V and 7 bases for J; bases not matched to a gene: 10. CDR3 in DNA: TGTGCCAGCAGCCTACGGACAGGGGGCATGGAAGAGCAGTACTTC. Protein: CASSLRTGGMEEQYF.

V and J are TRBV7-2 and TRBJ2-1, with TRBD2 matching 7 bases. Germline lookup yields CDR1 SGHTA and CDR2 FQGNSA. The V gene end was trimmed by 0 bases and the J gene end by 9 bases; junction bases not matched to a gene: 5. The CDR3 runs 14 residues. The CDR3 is CASSLAPGGSEQFF. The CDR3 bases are TGTGCCAGCAGCTTAGCTCCCGGGGGGAGTGAGCAGTTCTTC.

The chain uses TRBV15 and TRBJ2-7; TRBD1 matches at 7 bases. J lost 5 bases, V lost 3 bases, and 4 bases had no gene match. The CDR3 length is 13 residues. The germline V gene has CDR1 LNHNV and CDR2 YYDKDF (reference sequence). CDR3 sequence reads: CATSSDRAHEQYF. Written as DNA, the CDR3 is TGTGCCACCAGCAGCGACAGGGCCCACGAGCAGTACTTC.

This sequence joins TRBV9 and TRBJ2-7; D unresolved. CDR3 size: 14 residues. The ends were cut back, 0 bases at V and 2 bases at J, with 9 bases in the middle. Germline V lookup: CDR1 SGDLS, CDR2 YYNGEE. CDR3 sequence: CASSVGADTYEQYF. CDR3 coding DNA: TGTGCCAGCAGCGTAGGGGCAGACACCTACGAGCAGTACTTC.

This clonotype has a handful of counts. This CDR3 reads CASSAGEGSDEQFF. The CDR3 nucleotides are TGTGCCAGCAGTGCAGGGGAGGGCTCCGATGAGCAGTTCTTC. The chain carries TRBV6-2 or TRBV6-3 and TRBJ2-1; a possible D gene is TRBD2 (7 bases). CDR1 is MNHEY, CDR2 SVGEGT, per germline. This CDR3 has 14 residues. Trimming cost V 5 bases and J 8 bases, with 16 bases left between them.

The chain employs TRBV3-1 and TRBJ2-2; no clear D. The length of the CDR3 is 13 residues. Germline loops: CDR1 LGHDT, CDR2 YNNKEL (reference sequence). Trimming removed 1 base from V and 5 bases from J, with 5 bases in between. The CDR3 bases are TGTGCCAGCAGCCAAGTAAGGACCGGGGAGCTGTTTTTT. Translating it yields CASSQVRTGELFF.

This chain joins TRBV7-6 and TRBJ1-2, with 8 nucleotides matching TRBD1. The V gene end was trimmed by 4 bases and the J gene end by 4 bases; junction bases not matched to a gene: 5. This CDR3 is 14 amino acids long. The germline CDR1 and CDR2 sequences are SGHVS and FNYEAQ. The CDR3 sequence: CASSSDREVYGYTF. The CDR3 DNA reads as TGTGCCAGCAGCTCGGACAGGGAGGTCTATGGCTACACCTTC.

The CDR3 DNA follows: TGTGCCACCGAGGGACACCGAGGGAGCACCGGGGAGCTGTTTTTT. It codes for CATEGHRGSTGELFF. The chain links TRBV24-1 to TRBJ2-2; possibly TRBD1 for D (6 bases). V lost 9 bases, J lost 4 bases, and 17 bases lay in between. In germline, CDR1 is KGHDR, CDR2 SFDVKD. The length of the CDR3 is 15 residues.

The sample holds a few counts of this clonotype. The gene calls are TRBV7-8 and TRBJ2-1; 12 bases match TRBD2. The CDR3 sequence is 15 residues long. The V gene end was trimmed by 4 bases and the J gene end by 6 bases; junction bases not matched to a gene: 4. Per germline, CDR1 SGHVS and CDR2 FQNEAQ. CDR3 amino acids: CASSSSGGDRNEQFF. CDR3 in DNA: TGTGCCAGCAGCTCTAGCGGGGGGGATCGCAATGAGCAGTTCTTC.

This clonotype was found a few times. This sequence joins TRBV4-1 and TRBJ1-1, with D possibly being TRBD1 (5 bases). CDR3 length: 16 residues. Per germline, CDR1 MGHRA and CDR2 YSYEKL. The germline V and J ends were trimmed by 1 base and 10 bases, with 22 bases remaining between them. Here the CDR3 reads CASSQVGPREGLGAFF. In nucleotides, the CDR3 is TGCGCCAGCAGCCAAGTAGGGCCAAGGGAGGGGTTAGGAGCTTTCTTT.

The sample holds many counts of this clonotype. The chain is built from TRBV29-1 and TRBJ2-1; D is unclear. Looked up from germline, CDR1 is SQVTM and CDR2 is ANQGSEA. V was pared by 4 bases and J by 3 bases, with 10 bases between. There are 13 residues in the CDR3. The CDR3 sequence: CSVGGIDYNEQFF. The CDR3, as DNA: TGCAGCGTTGGTGGGATAGACTACAATGAGCAGTTCTTC.

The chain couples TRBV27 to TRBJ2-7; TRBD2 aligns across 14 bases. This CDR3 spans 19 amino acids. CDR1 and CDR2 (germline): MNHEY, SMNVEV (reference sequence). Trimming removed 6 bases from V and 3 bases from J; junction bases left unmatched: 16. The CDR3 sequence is CASSPSIGTSGRRDYEQYF. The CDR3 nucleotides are TGTGCCAGCAGCCCATCCATCGGGACTAGCGGGAGAAGAGACTACGAGCAGTACTTC.

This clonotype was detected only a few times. The CDR3 DNA sequence: TGTGCCAGCAGGGCTTCCTTCTATGGAGGTGAGCAGTTCTTC. It is translated as CASRASFYGGEQFF. This chain joins TRBV2 and TRBJ2-1; D might be TRBD2 (5 bases). With 6 bases removed from V and 9 bases from J, the gap between germline ends came to 18 bases. CDR1 and CDR2 (germline): SNHLY, FYNNEI. This CDR3 has 14 residues.

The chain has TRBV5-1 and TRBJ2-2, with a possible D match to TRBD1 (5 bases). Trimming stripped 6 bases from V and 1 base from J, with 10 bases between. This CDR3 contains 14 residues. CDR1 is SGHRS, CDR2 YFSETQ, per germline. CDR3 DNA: TGCGCCAGCAAAGGGGCGGTGAACACCGGGGAGCTGTTTTTT. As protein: CASKGAVNTGELFF.

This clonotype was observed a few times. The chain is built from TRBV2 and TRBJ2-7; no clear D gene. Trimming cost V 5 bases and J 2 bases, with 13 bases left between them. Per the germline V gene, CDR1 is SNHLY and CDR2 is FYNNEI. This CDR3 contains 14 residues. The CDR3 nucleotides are TGTGCCAGCAGTCCGGGCCTAACGACCTACGAGCAGTACTTC. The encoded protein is CASSPGLTTYEQYF.

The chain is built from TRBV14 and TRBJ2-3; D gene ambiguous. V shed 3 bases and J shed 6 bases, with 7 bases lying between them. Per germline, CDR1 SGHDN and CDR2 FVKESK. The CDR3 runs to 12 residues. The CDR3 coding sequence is TGTGCCAGCAGCCAGAGCCAGGATACGCAGTATTTT. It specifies CASSQSQDTQYF.

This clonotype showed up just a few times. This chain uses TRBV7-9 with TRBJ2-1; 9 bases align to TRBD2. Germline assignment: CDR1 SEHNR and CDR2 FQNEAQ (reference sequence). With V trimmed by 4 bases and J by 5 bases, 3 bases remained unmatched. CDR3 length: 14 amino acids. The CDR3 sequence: CASSSSGRHNEQFF. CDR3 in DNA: TGTGCCAGCAGCTCAAGCGGGAGGCACAATGAGCAGTTCTTC.

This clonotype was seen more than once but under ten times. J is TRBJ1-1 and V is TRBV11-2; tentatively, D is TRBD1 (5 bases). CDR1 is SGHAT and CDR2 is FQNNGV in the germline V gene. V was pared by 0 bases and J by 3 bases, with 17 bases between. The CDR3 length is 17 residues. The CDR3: CASSLDSKTARDTEAFF. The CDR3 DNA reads TGTGCCAGCAGCTTAGACTCCAAGACAGCAAGGGACACTGAAGCTTTCTTT.

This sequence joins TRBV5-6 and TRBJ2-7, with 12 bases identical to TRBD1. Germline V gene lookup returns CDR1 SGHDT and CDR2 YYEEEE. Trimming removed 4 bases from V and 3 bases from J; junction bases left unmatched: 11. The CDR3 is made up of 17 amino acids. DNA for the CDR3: TGTGCCAGCAGCCCCGGGACAGGGGGCCAAGGATTCTACGAGCAGTACTTC. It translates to CASSPGTGGQGFYEQYF.